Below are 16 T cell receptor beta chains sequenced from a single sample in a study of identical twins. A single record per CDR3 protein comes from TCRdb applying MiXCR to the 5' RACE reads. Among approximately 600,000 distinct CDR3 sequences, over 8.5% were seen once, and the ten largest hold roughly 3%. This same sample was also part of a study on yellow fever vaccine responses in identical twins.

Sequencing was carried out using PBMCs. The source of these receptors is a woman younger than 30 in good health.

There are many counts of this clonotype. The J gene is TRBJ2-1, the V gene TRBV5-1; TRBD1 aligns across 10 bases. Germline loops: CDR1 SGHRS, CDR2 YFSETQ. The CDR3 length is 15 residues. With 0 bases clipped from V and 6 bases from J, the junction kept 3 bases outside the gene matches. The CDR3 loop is CASSLEWDRGNEQFF. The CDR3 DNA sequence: TGCGCCAGCAGCTTGGAGTGGGACAGGGGCAATGAGCAGTTCTTC.

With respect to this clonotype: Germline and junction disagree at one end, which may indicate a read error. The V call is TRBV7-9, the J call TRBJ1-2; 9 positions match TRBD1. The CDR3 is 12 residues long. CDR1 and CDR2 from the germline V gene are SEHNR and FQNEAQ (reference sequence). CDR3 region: CASSPTGGQGLF. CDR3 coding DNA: TGTGCCAGCAGCCCAACCGGGGGACAGGGTCTCTTC.

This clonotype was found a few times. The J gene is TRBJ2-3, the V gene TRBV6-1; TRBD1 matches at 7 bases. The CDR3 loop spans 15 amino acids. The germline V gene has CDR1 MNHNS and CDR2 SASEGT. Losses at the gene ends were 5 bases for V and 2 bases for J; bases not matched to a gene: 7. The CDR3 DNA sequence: TGTGCCAGCAGTCTCCGGGACAGTTACACAGATACGCAGTATTTT. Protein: CASSLRDSYTDTQYF.

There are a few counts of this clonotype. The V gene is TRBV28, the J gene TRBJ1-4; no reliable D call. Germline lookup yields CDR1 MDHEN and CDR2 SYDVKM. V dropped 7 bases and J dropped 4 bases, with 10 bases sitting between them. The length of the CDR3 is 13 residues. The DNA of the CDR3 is TGTGCCAGCACAGCTGGGGTTAATGAAAAACTGTTTTTT. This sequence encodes CASTAGVNEKLFF.

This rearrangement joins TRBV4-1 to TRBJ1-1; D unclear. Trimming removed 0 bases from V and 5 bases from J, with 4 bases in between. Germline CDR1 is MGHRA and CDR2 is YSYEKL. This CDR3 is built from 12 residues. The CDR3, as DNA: TGCGCCAGCAGCCAAGATGCGACTGAAGCTTTCTTT. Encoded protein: CASSQDATEAFF.

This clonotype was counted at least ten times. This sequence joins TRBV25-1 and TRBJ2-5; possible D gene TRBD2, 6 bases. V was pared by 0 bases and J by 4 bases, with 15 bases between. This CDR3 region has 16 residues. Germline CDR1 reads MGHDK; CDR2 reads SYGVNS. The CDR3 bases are TGTGCCAGCAGTGAATATGGATGGGGGGTAGGAGAGACCCAGTACTTC. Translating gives CASSEYGWGVGETQYF.

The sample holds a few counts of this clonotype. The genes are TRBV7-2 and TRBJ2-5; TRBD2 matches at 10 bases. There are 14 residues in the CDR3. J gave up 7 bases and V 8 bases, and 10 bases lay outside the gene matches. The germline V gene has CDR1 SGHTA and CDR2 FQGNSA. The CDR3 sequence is CASGASGSVGTQYF. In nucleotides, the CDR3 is TGTGCCAGCGGGGCTAGCGGGAGTGTAGGGACCCAGTACTTC.

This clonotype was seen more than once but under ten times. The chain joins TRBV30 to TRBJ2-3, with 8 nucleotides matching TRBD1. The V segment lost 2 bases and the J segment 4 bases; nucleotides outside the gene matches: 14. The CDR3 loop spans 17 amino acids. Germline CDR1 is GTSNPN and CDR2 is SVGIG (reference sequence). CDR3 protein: CAWSSPPGTGPPDTQYF. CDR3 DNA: TGTGCCTGGAGTTCTCCACCCGGGACAGGCCCCCCAGATACGCAGTATTTT.

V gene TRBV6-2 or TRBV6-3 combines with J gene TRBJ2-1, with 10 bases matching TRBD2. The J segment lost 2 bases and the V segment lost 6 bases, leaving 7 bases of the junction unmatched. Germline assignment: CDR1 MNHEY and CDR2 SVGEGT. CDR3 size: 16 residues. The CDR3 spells CASSRDSGRPYNEQFF. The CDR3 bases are TGTGCCAGCAGCCGAGATAGCGGGAGGCCCTACAATGAGCAGTTCTTC.

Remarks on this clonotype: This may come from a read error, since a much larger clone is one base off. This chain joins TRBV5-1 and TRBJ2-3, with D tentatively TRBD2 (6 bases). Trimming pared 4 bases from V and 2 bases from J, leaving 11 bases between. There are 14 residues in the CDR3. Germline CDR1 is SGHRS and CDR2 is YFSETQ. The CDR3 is CASSPTRTTDTQYF. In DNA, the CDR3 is TGCGCCAGCAGCCCGACTAGGACCACAGATACGCAGTATTTT.

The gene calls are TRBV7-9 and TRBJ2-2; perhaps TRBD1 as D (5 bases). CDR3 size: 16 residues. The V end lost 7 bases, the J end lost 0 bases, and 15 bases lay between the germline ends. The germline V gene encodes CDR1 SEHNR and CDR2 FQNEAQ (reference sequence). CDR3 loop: CASTIIRGPNTGELFF. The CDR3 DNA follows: TGTGCCAGCACCATTATAAGGGGTCCGAACACCGGGGAGCTGTTTTTT.

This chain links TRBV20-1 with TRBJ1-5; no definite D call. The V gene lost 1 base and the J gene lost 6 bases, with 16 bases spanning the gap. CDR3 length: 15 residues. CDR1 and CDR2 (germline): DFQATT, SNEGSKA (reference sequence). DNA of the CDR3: TGCAGTGCTAGAGGAGTCGTAGGCCAGACTCAGCCCCAGCATTTT. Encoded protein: CSARGVVGQTQPQHF.

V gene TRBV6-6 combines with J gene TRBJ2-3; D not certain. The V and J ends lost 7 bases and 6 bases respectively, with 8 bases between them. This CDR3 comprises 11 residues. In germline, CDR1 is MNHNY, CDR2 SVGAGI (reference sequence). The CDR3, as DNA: TGTGCCAGCAAACGGTCCGATACGCAGTATTTT. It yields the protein CASKRSDTQYF.

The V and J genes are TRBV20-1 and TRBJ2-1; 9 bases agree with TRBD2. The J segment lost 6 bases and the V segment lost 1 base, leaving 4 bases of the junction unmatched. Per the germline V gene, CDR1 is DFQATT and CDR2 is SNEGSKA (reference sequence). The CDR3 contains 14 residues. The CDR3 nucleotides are TGCAGTGCTAGAGCGCTAGCGGGGTTCAATGAGCAGTTCTTC. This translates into CSARALAGFNEQFF.

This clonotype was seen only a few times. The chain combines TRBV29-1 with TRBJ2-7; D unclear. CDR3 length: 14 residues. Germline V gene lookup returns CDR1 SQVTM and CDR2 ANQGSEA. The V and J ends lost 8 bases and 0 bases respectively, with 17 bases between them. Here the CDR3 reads CSTQDPPSSYEQYF. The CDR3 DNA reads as TGCAGCACACAAGACCCCCCGTCCTCCTACGAGCAGTACTTC.

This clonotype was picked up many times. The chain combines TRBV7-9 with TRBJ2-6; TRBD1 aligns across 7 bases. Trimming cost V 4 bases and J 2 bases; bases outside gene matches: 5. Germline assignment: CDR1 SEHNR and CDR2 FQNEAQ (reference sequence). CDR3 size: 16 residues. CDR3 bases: TGTGCCAGCAGCTCACTCGACAGGGCTGGGGCCAACGTCCTGACTTTC. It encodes CASSSLDRAGANVLTF.